This T cell receptor beta chain was identified during a study of T-cell reconstitution after alpha-beta-depleted transplantation in children (dated by TCRdb to 2016 to 2017). In the study overall: Using TCR repertoire profiling, the study followed T-cell immune reconstitution in a quantitative way in children after TCRalphabeta/CD19-depleted allogeneic hematopoietic cell transplantation.

Results the study describes overall, beyond this receptor: In some patients, the high TCRbeta diversity seen at day 60 was put down to recipient T cells and intrathymic progenitors that had survived conditioning. The frequencies of hyperexpanded clones fell over the following months, and after one year, T-cell counts and TCRbeta diversity were mostly attributed to newly produced T cells. About two months after transplant, the apparently early recovery of alphabetaT-cell counts reportedly depended on just several hundred clones that had expanded rapidly and came from non-depleted graft cells.

In the paper's terms, the treatment or condition label means: allogeneic hematopoietic cell transplantation with graft depleted of TCRalphabeta T cells and CD19 B cells. The transplant recipients were children given TCRalphabeta/CD19-depleted allogeneic hematopoietic cell grafts. There are a few counts of this clonotype. What this receptor recognizes is not known. Base qualities are not provided; no much larger clone lies one nucleotide away. The V end loses 1 base and the J end loses 3 bases, and a stretch of 16 bases separates them. Per the germline V gene (reference sequence), LNHNV is the CDR1 and YYDKDF is the CDR2. The CDR3 spans 16 residues, from the cysteine through the phenylalanine. Just CDR3 DNA is preserved here, 48 bases in frame from base 1. Library preparation employed PCR. The reads were generated on an Illumina HiSeq 2500. TCR library preparation used molecular barcoding, with unique molecular identifiers applied to normalize quantification of the TCRbeta repertoire. The public reads were run again by TCRdb, first through fastp at Q25 and then through MiXCR, and only productive beta chains were kept. Entries that share a CDR3 protein sequence are merged under the most common genes and DNA. For this sample the table gives tens of thousands of distinct CDR3 sequences, of which 40% to 55% were detected only once. The ten top clones hold about 98% of the sample.

The source material was PBMCs, mostly from graft donor cells, sampled 360 days after TCRalphabeta/CD19-depleted stem cell transplant. The receptor was isolated from a male patient aged 5 to 17 who had a stem cell transplant for acute lymphoblastic leukemia, so the T cells may come from the graft donor. The chain couples TRBV15 to TRBJ2-7; the best D guess is TRBD1, with 5 bases matching. The DNA reads as follows: TGTGCCACCAGCAGAGTCCTGGCAGGGAACTACTACGAGCAGTACTTC. Its translation reads: CATSRVLAGNYYEQYF.